A single sample is the source of the 2 T cell receptor beta chains below, sequenced in a study of vaccination and CD4 T cells after COVID-19. Time point here: late sampling 161 to 241 days after vaccination in three convalescent patients. Sample treatment: roughly ten-day PBMC culture with coronavirus spike peptide pools or control peptides (ViraFEST assay). No cognate antigen is known for these TCRs. Researchers used the Oncomine TCR Beta short-read assay to sequence DNA from cultured CD4+ T cells. MiXCR, run by TCRdb on the PCR reads, gives a single entry per CDR3 protein. The table records around 23,000 distinct CDR3 sequences, 43% of them present only once. The material sequenced was CD4+ T cells from blood, cultured in vitro, taken about 7 months after SARS-CoV-2 vaccination. All receptors derive from a human donor who had recovered from COVID-19.

The chain employs TRBV24-1 and TRBJ2-2; 8 bases map to TRBD1. The CDR3 contains 16 residues. The germline V gene has CDR1 KGHDR and CDR2 SFDVKD. J was trimmed by 3 bases and V by 0 bases; bases with no gene match: 2. The CDR3 reads CATSDLAGGDTGELFF. CDR3 coding DNA: TGTGCCACCAGTGATTTGGCAGGGGGCGACACCGGGGAGCTGTTTTTT.

The CDR3 is CASSRGLETQYF. DNA for the CDR3: TGTGCCAGTAGTAGAGGTTTAGAGACCCAGTACTTC. The chain combines TRBV19 with TRBJ2-5; D not resolved. There are 12 residues in the CDR3. Germline V CDR1 and CDR2: LNHDA, SQIVND (reference sequence). With 4 bases removed from V and 4 bases from J, the gap between germline ends came to 7 bases.